This T cell receptor (beta chain) comes out of a study of beta chain features in type 1 diabetes. Whole-study context: Age, gender, cell numbers and subset yield matched between patients and controls. Study conclusions and caveats: Within the patient group, naive, central memory and Treg TCRB repertoires appeared more similar to each other than within healthy donors. Diminished insertions and augmented deletions at VDJ junctions characterized type 1 diabetes patients.

For this clone: Its antigen remains unknown.

The authors reverse transcribed all of the isolated RNA, so sequencing captured expressed TCRB transcripts. Average reads for naive, central memory and regulatory T cell samples were about 3.57 million. Profiled with immunoSEQ multiplex PCR; TCRdb holds only in-frame clones, not every one. The sample consists of roughly 170,000 clones, 13% of them appearing once. Germline V gene lookup returns CDR1 MNHEY and CDR2 SMNVEV (reference sequence). The ends lost 7 bases at V and 6 bases at J; junction bases unmatched: 17. The CDR3 is made up of 17 amino acids. The receptor was isolated from a woman under 30 in good health. The chain employs TRBV27 and TRBJ2-3; 9 bases map to TRBD1. The sample comprised central memory CD4+ T cells from blood. The CDR3 region is CASNPGQGVWESDTQYF. CDR3 coding DNA: TGTGCCAGCAATCCGGGACAGGGAGTATGGGAGTCCGATACGCAGTATTTT.